The 9 T cell receptor beta chains reported below all come from one sample, sequenced in a study of cytomegalovirus exposure and HLA in healthy donors. It was with 60 Vbeta and 13 Jbeta primers that the PCR ran. Repertoires were generated with immunoSEQ multiplex PCR, while TCRdb's copy carries only in-frame clones and drops some. The repertoire holds tens of thousands of clones, around 80% seen once, with just under 2.5% in the top ten. Sequencing used PBMCs. These receptors were collected from a male donor in good health and CMV-seropositive.

As DNA, the CDR3 is TGTGCCAGCAGCGCCTACTCAGGGCTGAGCACAGATACGCAGTATTTT. Residues: CASSAYSGLSTDTQYF. This rearrangement joins TRBV9 to TRBJ2-3; a possible D gene is TRBD1 (5 bases). Trimming removed 3 bases at V and 0 bases at J, with 14 bases between. CDR1 SGDLS and CDR2 YYNGEE come from the germline V gene. The CDR3 has 16 amino acids.

V gene TRBV15 combines with J gene TRBJ2-7, with D hard to call. Per germline, CDR1 LNHNV and CDR2 YYDKDF (reference sequence). The CDR3 is 14 amino acids. Trimming left V 0 bases short and J 6 bases short, with 12 bases between. The CDR3: CATSRDRGKVEQYF. CDR3 bases: TGTGCCACCAGCAGAGACCGCGGAAAGGTCGAGCAGTACTTC.

The CDR3 DNA reads TGTGCCAGCAGGGGACTAGCGGGAGGACCTGGGGCCAACGTCCTGACTTTC. The encoded protein is CASRGLAGGPGANVLTF. V usage is TRBV11-2 and J usage is TRBJ2-6; 15 bases are shared with TRBD2. The J segment lost 2 bases and the V segment lost 6 bases, leaving 2 bases of the junction unmatched. This CDR3 comprises 17 residues. In germline, CDR1 is SGHAT, CDR2 FQNNGV.

The rearrangement joins TRBV5-4 to TRBJ2-5; TRBD2 aligns across 8 bases. The V gene's germline CDR1 is SGHNT and CDR2 YYREEE (reference sequence). V lost 2 bases and J lost 4; bases outside the gene matches: 13. The CDR3 totals 17 residues. CDR3 sequence: CASSFISGNSGRETQYF. CDR3 nucleotides: TGTGCCAGCAGCTTCATTAGCGGGAACTCGGGGAGAGAGACCCAGTACTTC.

About this clone itself: Other DNA variants within this sample encode the same CDR3. The genes are TRBV18 and TRBJ1-1; TRBD1 matches at 8 bases. The CDR3 spans 14 residues. Germline CDR1 KGHSH, CDR2 LQKENI. Germline trimming cut 4 bases from V and 2 bases from J; bases unmatched to any gene: 3. This CDR3 is CASSLTGANTEAFF. The DNA for the CDR3 is TGTGCCAGCTCACTGACAGGGGCTAACACTGAAGCTTTCTTT.

The V and J genes are TRBV28 and TRBJ2-2; 9 nucleotides agree with TRBD1. Looked up from germline, CDR1 is MDHEN and CDR2 is SYDVKM. The CDR3 runs to 15 residues. J was trimmed by 2 bases and V by 8 bases; bases with no gene match: 6. In DNA, the CDR3 is TGTGCCAGCGGCTGGGGACAGGGCAACACCGGGGAGCTGTTTTTT. Its translation is CASGWGQGNTGELFF.

The chain joins TRBV14 to TRBJ2-7, with a weak D call TRBD2 (6 bases). The germline CDR1 and CDR2 sequences are SGHDN and FVKESK. With 2 bases removed from V and 2 bases from J, the gap between germline ends came to 16 bases. The CDR3 is made up of 16 amino acids. CDR3 in DNA: TGTGCCAGCAGCCAACCGGAGGGACGTCCCCCCTACGAGCAGTACTTC. This encodes CASSQPEGRPPYEQYF.

The V call is TRBV7-6, the J call TRBJ2-3; TRBD2 agrees at 7 bases. This CDR3 comprises 15 residues. Germline loops: CDR1 SGHVS, CDR2 FNYEAQ. V was pared by 1 base and J by 2 bases, with 3 bases of the junction left unmatched. The CDR3 spells CASSLGGGITDTQYF. Here the CDR3 DNA reads TGTGCCAGCAGCTTAGGGGGAGGGATCACAGATACGCAGTATTTT.

The rearrangement links TRBV27 to TRBJ2-6; D unresolved. Between the trimmed V and J ends, which lost 7 bases and 1 base, there was a span of 8 bases. Per the germline V gene, CDR1 is MNHEY and CDR2 is SMNVEV (reference sequence). This CDR3 spans 14 amino acids. The CDR3 DNA follows: TGTGCCAGCACCACCAGTTCTGGGGCCAACGTCCTGACTTTC. Protein product: CASTTSSGANVLTF.